Listed below are T cell receptor beta chains from one sample, sequenced in a study of cytotoxic CD8 clonotypes in ibrutinib-treated CLL. Clones were sequenced by immunoSEQ multiplex PCR, and TCRdb holds only the in-frame ones, with some missing. The repertoire includes about 14,000 clones, less than 80% of them detected once, and about an eighth sits in the top ten. The input for sequencing was PBMCs, taken before ibrutinib treatment. Source of these receptors: a human donor with chronic lymphocytic leukemia. Each CDR3 is given with its conserved first and last residue. D genes are given only for firm matches. Rows give clone size only sometimes, using once, few, many, or a class for an expanded clone.

TGTGCCACCGAGACAGGGGTAAAGGAGGGCTATGGCTACACCTTC | CATETGVKEGYGYTF | . | TRBJ1-2 | TRBV10-3 | TRBD1
TGCGCCAGCAGATCCCTACAGGGAGACAATGAAAAACTGTTTTTT | CASRSLQGDNEKLFF | . | TRBJ1-4 | TRBV5-1 | .
TGTGCCAGCTCACCAGGAACCGGACTAGCTTTCTTT | CASSPGTGLAFF | once | TRBJ1-1 | TRBV18 | .
TGTGCCAGCAGCCCCCCCGGAGCTAGAAGGTACGAGCAGTACTTC | CASSPPGARRYEQYF | . | TRBJ2-7 | TRBV9 | .
TGTGCCACCAGCAGAGAAGGGGGACCGTCCACAGATACGCAGTATTTT | CATSREGGPSTDTQYF | . | TRBJ2-3 | TRBV15 | .
TGTGCCAGCACCCCCTGGGGCAGGGTAGGACAGCCCCAGCATTTT | CASTPWGRVGQPQHF | few | TRBJ1-5 | TRBV5-6 | .
TGCGCCAGCAGCTTAGGTGCAACTAATGAAAAACTGTTTTTT | CASSLGATNEKLFF | . | TRBJ1-4 | TRBV5-1 | .
TGTGCCAGCAGCTTATGGGCAGGGGGCCTGTTCTACGAGCAGTACTTC | CASSLWAGGLFYEQYF | . | TRBJ2-7 | TRBV7-2 | TRBD1
TGCGCCAGCGCCCGGAGCTCAAGCACAGATACGCAGTATTTT | CASARSSSTDTQYF | . | TRBJ2-3 | TRBV5-1 | .
TGTGCCATCAGTGAATCGAGGGGCTATGGCTACACCTTC | CAISESRGYGYTF | few | TRBJ1-2 | TRBV10-3 | .